The 26 T cell receptor beta chains in this list originate from one sample, sequenced in a study of T cell changes during pregnancy in multiple sclerosis. Generated by immunoSEQ multiplex PCR, the TCRdb table keeps only in-frame clones and is missing some. The sample lists approximately 100,000 clones, roughly 93% seen once, with around 4.1% in the top ten. The sequenced sample was peripheral blood, obtained in the first trimester of pregnancy. The receptors here all came from a female donor with multiple sclerosis, enrolled in a pregnancy study.

This chain links TRBV7-8 with TRBJ1-2; D is uncertain. Germline V gene data show CDR1 as SGHVS and CDR2 as FQNEAQ. Trimming took 5 bases from V and 4 from J, leaving 8 bases between them. The CDR3 has 12 residues. CDR3 bases: TGTGCCAGCAGCGACTTATCCTATGGCTACACCTTC. As protein: CASSDLSYGYTF.

This clone was recorded once. The chain combines TRBV4-2 with TRBJ2-5, with unresolved D. Per the germline V gene, CDR1 is LGHNA and CDR2 is YNFKEQ. Trimming left V 0 bases short and J 2 bases short, with 7 bases between. This CDR3 contains 14 residues. The CDR3 region has the DNA TGTGCCAGCAGCCAAGAGGCAGATCAAGAGACCCAGTACTTC. Translating it yields CASSQEADQETQYF.

The chain joins TRBV6-5 to TRBJ2-4; D possibly corresponds to TRBD1 (6 bases). V was cut by 6 bases and J by 8 bases, with 11 bases left in between. This CDR3 spans 12 amino acids. Germline CDR1 MNHEY, CDR2 SVGAGI. CDR3: CASSPGQDIQYF. As DNA, the CDR3 is TGTGCCAGCAGCCCGGGACAAGACATTCAGTACTTC.

V is TRBV18 and J is TRBJ2-5; D may be TRBD2 (6 bases). V was pared by 3 bases and J by 5 bases, with 16 bases between. Germline CDR1 reads KGHSH; CDR2 reads LQKENI. The CDR3 totals 15 residues. The CDR3 DNA follows: TGTGCCAGCTCACCCCGGGACGGTGGAGGGGAGACCCAGTACTTC. Amino acid sequence: CASSPRDGGGETQYF.

The chain recombines TRBV5-1 with TRBJ2-1; 11 bases agree with TRBD2. Germline V lookup: CDR1 SGHRS, CDR2 YFSETQ. The CDR3 has 18 residues. The V segment lost 4 bases and the J segment 0 bases; nucleotides outside the gene matches: 9. CDR3: CASSQTSGGLSSYNEQFF. The DNA of the CDR3 is TGCGCCAGCAGCCAAACTAGCGGGGGCCTCAGCTCCTACAATGAGCAGTTCTTC.

This clone was found once. V and J are TRBV7-9 and TRBJ1-1; TRBD1 aligns across 10 bases. Germline values: CDR1 SEHNR, CDR2 FQNEAQ (reference sequence). This CDR3 spans 16 amino acids. The V segment lost 1 base and the J segment 6 bases; nucleotides outside the gene matches: 8. The CDR3 DNA reads as TGTGCCAGCAGCTTAGGGACAGGGGGAGGGGTGGCTGAAGCTTTCTTT. Amino acid sequence: CASSLGTGGGVAEAFF.

This chain joins TRBV6-6 and TRBJ2-5, with TRBD1 matching over 7 bases. The CDR3 is 15 amino acids. J gave up 4 bases and V 5 bases, and 10 bases lay outside the gene matches. From germline, CDR1 is MNHNY and CDR2 SVGAGI (reference sequence). The CDR3 region is CASSPPDRLIETQYF. CDR3 nucleotides: TGTGCCAGCAGTCCCCCGGACAGGCTGATAGAGACCCAGTACTTC.

A remark on this clone: The identical CDR3 is also encoded by other nucleotide sequences in the sample. J is TRBJ1-2 and V is TRBV29-1, with a weak D call TRBD1 (6 bases). This CDR3 is built from 13 residues. CDR1 and CDR2 (germline): SQVTM, ANQGSEA. The ends were cut back, 3 bases at V and 0 bases at J, with 8 bases in the middle. The CDR3 coding sequence is TGCAGCGTTGAGACAGGTGCTAACTATGGCTACACCTTC. Protein product: CSVETGANYGYTF.

This clone was recorded once. V gene TRBV6-1 combines with J gene TRBJ2-3; D gene ambiguous. This CDR3 comprises 16 residues. Trimming pared 3 bases from V and 4 bases from J, leaving 17 bases between. Germline CDR1 reads MNHNS; CDR2 reads SASEGT. Written as DNA, the CDR3 is TGTGCCAGCAGTGACCCTCGTGCGACTTGGGCAGATACGCAGTATTTT. It codes for CASSDPRATWADTQYF.

The V call is TRBV6-4, the J call TRBJ2-3; 7 nucleotides match TRBD1. Germline values: CDR1 MRHNA, CDR2 SNTAGT. V dropped 6 bases and J dropped 4; count of bases not matched to a gene: 10. The CDR3 covers 15 residues. The CDR3 DNA reads as TGTGCCAGCAGCCGGGGACAGACCTTAGCAGATACGCAGTATTTT. Amino acid sequence: CASSRGQTLADTQYF.

This clone was picked up one time. The V gene is TRBV9, the J gene TRBJ1-3, with 7 bases identical to TRBD1. The germline V gene encodes CDR1 SGDLS and CDR2 YYNGEE. CDR3 length equals 16 residues. The V segment lost 4 bases and the J segment 4 bases; nucleotides outside the gene matches: 11. DNA of the CDR3: TGTGCCAGCAGCACGCGATCCAAACAGGGGGGAAACACCATATATTTT. It encodes CASSTRSKQGGNTIYF.

The V and J genes are TRBV14 and TRBJ2-7; 8 positions match TRBD1. CDR1 is SGHDN, CDR2 FVKESK, per germline. There are 14 residues in the CDR3. J was trimmed by 5 bases and V by 3 bases; bases with no gene match: 6. CDR3 DNA sequence: TGTGCCAGCAGCCATGACAGGGGCGGAGACGAGCAGTACTTC. Its translation is CASSHDRGGDEQYF.

The genes are TRBV18 and TRBJ2-7; 12 nucleotides align to TRBD1. The CDR3 runs 17 residues. J was trimmed by 7 bases and V by 3 bases; bases with no gene match: 13. CDR1 KGHSH and CDR2 LQKENI come from the germline V gene. CDR3 in amino acids: CASSPLRIGTGGGEQYF. CDR3 bases: TGTGCCAGCTCACCCCTCCGGATTGGGACAGGGGGCGGGGAGCAGTACTTC.

The chain recombines TRBV5-1 with TRBJ2-1; 14 bases agree with TRBD2. The V gene end was trimmed by 0 bases and the J gene end by 9 bases; junction bases not matched to a gene: 11. Per germline, CDR1 SGHRS and CDR2 YFSETQ. The length of the CDR3 is 18 residues. This chain's CDR3 is CASSLDRTTSGGAREQFF. The CDR3 nucleotides are TGCGCCAGCAGCTTGGACCGGACGACTAGCGGGGGGGCCCGTGAGCAGTTCTTC.

The chain links TRBV11-2 to TRBJ1-2, with a tentative D call TRBD1 (6 bases). Germline CDR1 reads SGHAT; CDR2 reads FQNNGV. Trimming stripped 2 bases from V and 6 bases from J, with 16 bases between. The CDR3 runs 15 residues. CDR3 sequence (DNA): TGTGCCAGCAGCTTAAGCCAAAATTACAGGGATGGCTACACCTTC. Translated: CASSLSQNYRDGYTF.

The V gene is TRBV2, the J gene TRBJ2-1, with 8 bases aligning to TRBD2. V gave up 4 bases and J gave up 9 bases; unmatched junction bases: 11. From germline, CDR1 is SNHLY and CDR2 FYNNEI. The CDR3 spans 15 residues. Here the CDR3 DNA reads TGTGCCAGCAGTGTTCTTAGCGGGGATCACGGTGAGCAGTTCTTC. It yields the protein CASSVLSGDHGEQFF.

The chain uses TRBV5-6 and TRBJ1-1, with 10 bases that match TRBD1. Germline values: CDR1 SGHDT, CDR2 YYEEEE. J gave up 5 bases and V 2 bases, and 3 bases lay outside the gene matches. This CDR3 spans 14 amino acids. The CDR3 sequence is CASSLRQGATEAFF. CDR3 in DNA: TGTGCCAGCAGCTTACGACAGGGGGCAACTGAAGCTTTCTTT.

V gene TRBV6-5 combines with J gene TRBJ1-5; 9 bases match TRBD1. The CDR3 is made up of 14 amino acids. V was clipped by 7 bases and J by 4 bases; unmatched bases: 5. Germline CDR1 MNHEY, CDR2 SVGAGI. As DNA, the CDR3 is TGTGCCAGCAACCCGACAGGGGGAAATCAGCCCCAGCATTTT. Translated, it gives CASNPTGGNQPQHF.

V usage is TRBV4-1 and J usage is TRBJ2-6, with 7 bases lining up with TRBD1. The germline CDR1 and CDR2 sequences are MGHRA and YSYEKL. V was pared by 4 bases and J by 0 bases, with 9 bases of the junction left unmatched. The CDR3 runs to 18 residues. CDR3 sequence (DNA): TGCGCCAGCAGCCTCCGGGACAGACCGGTCTCTGGGGCCAACGTCCTGACTTTC. Protein product: CASSLRDRPVSGANVLTF.

The V call is TRBV7-9, the J call TRBJ2-7; TRBD2 is a possible D gene (7 bases). V shed 4 bases and J shed 3 bases, with 16 bases lying between them. Germline lookup yields CDR1 SEHNR and CDR2 FQNEAQ (reference sequence). The CDR3 sequence is 15 residues long. CDR3 in amino acids: CASSSPSGGFYEQYF. In DNA, the CDR3 is TGTGCCAGCAGCTCCCCCTCGGGGGGCTTCTACGAGCAGTACTTC.

This rearrangement joins TRBV4-2 to TRBJ1-1; D gene unclear. V was pared by 3 bases and J by 4 bases, with 3 bases between. CDR3 length: 11 residues. Germline lookup yields CDR1 LGHNA and CDR2 YNFKEQ. CDR3 nucleotide sequence: TGTGCCAGCAGCCACGGCACTGAAGCTTTCTTT. Protein sequence: CASSHGTEAFF.

The chain joins TRBV27 to TRBJ1-2, with D possibly being TRBD1 (5 bases). The germline CDR1 and CDR2 sequences are MNHEY and SMNVEV (reference sequence). The CDR3 sequence is 13 residues long. V dropped 6 bases and J dropped 8 bases, with 16 bases sitting between them. The DNA of the CDR3 is TGTGCCAGCAGCAAAGGGGCAGGTTGGGGCTACACCTTC. Amino acids: CASSKGAGWGYTF.

The rearrangement joins TRBV5-4 to TRBJ2-5, with 10 bases that match TRBD1. Germline CDR1 is SGHNT and CDR2 is YYREEE (reference sequence). Germline trimming cut 5 bases from V and 5 bases from J; bases unmatched to any gene: 3. This CDR3 region has 13 residues. CDR3 DNA: TGTGCCAGCAGAACGGGACAGGGGGAGACCCAGTACTTC. This encodes CASRTGQGETQYF.

V and J are TRBV20-1 and TRBJ2-3, with D perhaps TRBD2 (5 bases). V was cut by 7 bases and J by 4 bases, with 6 bases left in between. CDR1 is DFQATT and CDR2 is SNEGSKA in the germline V gene (reference sequence). The CDR3 sequence is 10 residues long. DNA for the CDR3: TGCAGTGAGAGGGCAGATACGCAGTATTTT. It translates to CSERADTQYF.

The chain links TRBV19 to TRBJ2-5, with TRBD1 identical over 12 bases. CDR3 length equals 16 residues. J was trimmed by 4 bases and V by 7 bases; bases with no gene match: 10. In germline, CDR1 is LNHDA, CDR2 SQIVND (reference sequence). CDR3 nucleotides: TGTGCCAGTATCGGGACAGGGGGCTCAGGGATAGAGACCCAGTACTTC. It yields the protein CASIGTGGSGIETQYF. The full variable domain, completed using reference TRBV19 and TRBJ2-5, is DGGITQSPKYLFRKEGQNVTLSCEQNLNHDAMYWYRQDPGQGLRLIYYSQIVNDFQKGDIAEGYSVSREKKESFPLTVTSAQKNPTAFYLCASIGTGGSGIETQYFGPGTRLLVL.

The chain links TRBV19 to TRBJ2-1; 10 bases match TRBD2. Trimming took 1 base from V and 5 from J; bases not matched to a gene: 11. Germline CDR1 and CDR2: LNHDA and SQIVND (reference sequence). The CDR3 totals 18 residues. As DNA, the CDR3 is TGTGCCAGTAGTATAGCGGCGCCTAGCGGGGGTTTACACAATGAGCAGTTCTTC. Encoded protein: CASSIAAPSGGLHNEQFF. The variable domain in full, with the rest retrieved from reference TRBV19 and TRBJ2-1, is DGGITQSPKYLFRKEGQNVTLSCEQNLNHDAMYWYRQDPGQGLRLIYYSQIVNDFQKGDIAEGYSVSREKKESFPLTVTSAQKNPTAFYLCASSIAAPSGGLHNEQFFGPGTRLTVL.